Sequencing of this T cell receptor (beta chain) was carried out in a study of blood T cell repertoires in COVID-19. The CDR3 is made up of 11 amino acids. The germline gives CDR1 LGHDT, CDR2 YNNKEL (reference sequence). V shed 6 bases and J shed 13 bases, with 13 bases lying between them. Using immunoSEQ multiplex PCR, the repertoire was profiled, and TCRdb retains in-frame clones only, with some absent. The sample lists some 140,000 clones, roughly 83% seen once, with around 5% in the top ten. In Seattle, patients joined the study during active infection and were tracked longitudinally. The sequence came from a woman in her seventies with COVID-19, enrolled during active disease. The sequencing input was peripheral blood. The V gene is TRBV3-1 (or the pseudogene TRBV3-2), the J gene TRBJ2-1; D uncertain. CDR3 sequence reads: CASSNSPKQFF. The DNA of the CDR3 is TGTGCCAGCAGTAATTCACCTAAACAGTTCTTC.